Shown below are 12 T cell receptor beta chains from a single sample sequenced in a study of blood T cell repertoires in COVID-19. Assay: immunoSEQ multiplex PCR; the TCRdb copy retains only in-frame clones and omits some. The sample records tens of thousands of clones, approximately 80% being singletons. The sequenced sample consisted of peripheral blood. The receptor source for this set is a woman aged 55-70 years with acute or convalescent COVID-19.

J is TRBJ2-3 and V is TRBV6-5; D unresolved. CDR3 length equals 14 residues. Trimming pared 8 bases from V and 0 bases from J, leaving 12 bases between. The V gene's germline CDR1 is MNHEY and CDR2 SVGAGI. The CDR3 DNA sequence: TGTGCCAGCTACCGTGGTGGCAGCACAGATACGCAGTATTTT. This gives the protein CASYRGGSTDTQYF.

This chain connects TRBV7-3 to TRBJ2-4; 7 bases align to TRBD2. This CDR3 is 16 amino acids long. Germline V gene sequence: CDR1 SGHTA, CDR2 FQGTGA. The ends lost 5 bases at V and 0 bases at J; junction bases unmatched: 7. CDR3 loop: CASSPAAGLAKNIQYF. As DNA, the CDR3 is TGTGCCAGCAGCCCCGCAGCGGGACTAGCCAAAAACATTCAGTACTTC.

V and J are TRBV5-1 and TRBJ2-1; 9 bases line up with TRBD2. This CDR3 has 15 residues. With V trimmed by 0 bases and J by 8 bases, 6 bases remained unmatched. CDR1 SGHRS and CDR2 YFSETQ come from the germline V gene. The DNA for the CDR3 is TGCGCCAGCAGCTTGGAGGCGGGGGGGCCTTATGAGCAGTTCTTC. Its protein product is CASSLEAGGPYEQFF.

Comments on this clone: Lacking the conserved final phenylalanine or tryptophan, this CDR3 likely reflects a read error. It is unclear where the CDR3 begins or ends on the DNA, so no DNA is shown, and the CDR3 is as TCRdb lists it. The chain carries TRBV21-1 and TRBJ1-2; the table calls TRBD1, which could not be checked here. TRBV21-1 is a recognized pseudogene. The length of the CDR3 is 11 amino acids, counting both ends. This chain's CDR3 is CASSKALTGVV.

This chain joins TRBV6-2 or TRBV6-3 and TRBJ1-2; D uncertain. The CDR3 is made up of 16 amino acids. The V and J ends lost 2 bases and 6 bases respectively, with 19 bases between them. In germline, CDR1 is MNHEY, CDR2 SVGEGT. The CDR3 protein is CASSYPQTRSGDGYTF. DNA of the CDR3: TGTGCCAGCAGTTACCCCCAGACACGGTCGGGAGATGGCTACACCTTC.

V and J are TRBV7-2 and TRBJ2-6; 9 bases are shared with TRBD1. Germline-derived CDR1 and CDR2 are SGHTA and FQGNSA. CDR3 length: 17 amino acids. V lost 5 bases, J lost 1 base, and 6 bases stayed unmatched. CDR3 residues: CASSPWDRVSGANVLTF. The DNA for the CDR3 is TGTGCCAGCAGCCCCTGGGACAGGGTATCTGGGGCCAACGTCCTGACTTTC.

Of note for this clone: The junction shows a germline mismatch at one end, possibly a read error. V and J are TRBV30 and TRBJ2-7, with a tentative D call TRBD2 (5 bases). The V gene's germline CDR1 is GTSNPN and CDR2 SVGIG (reference sequence). The CDR3 has 11 amino acids. CDR3 DNA: TGTGCCTTGAGTCGGGGCTACGAGCAGTACTTC. Its translation is CALSRGYEQYF.

This chain links TRBV6-1 with TRBJ2-7; 9 bases are shared with TRBD1. J was trimmed by 5 bases and V by 3 bases; bases with no gene match: 2. The CDR3 totals 13 residues. From germline, CDR1 is MNHNS and CDR2 SASEGT. Here the CDR3 DNA reads TGTGCCAGCAGTGAGGACAGGGGCGACGAGCAGTACGTC. It encodes CASSEDRGDEQYV.

This clone showed up just a few times. The chain has TRBV27 and TRBJ2-3, with 11 bases that match TRBD2. This CDR3 contains 16 residues. CDR1 and CDR2 (germline): MNHEY, SMNVEV (reference sequence). The ends lost 5 bases at V and 2 bases at J; junction bases unmatched: 6. DNA for the CDR3: TGTGCCAGCAGTCTAAGACTAGCGGGGCTCACAGATACGCAGTATTTT. Amino acids: CASSLRLAGLTDTQYF.

CDR3 DNA: TGTGCTCCGACAGGGTCTCAATATGGCTACACCTTC. The encoded protein is CAPTGSQYGYTF. This chain links TRBV19 with TRBJ1-2, with 7 nucleotides matching TRBD1. CDR1 and CDR2 from the germline V gene are LNHDA and SQIVND (reference sequence). The CDR3 has 12 residues.

Only a few counts were recorded for this clone. This sequence joins TRBV10-3 and TRBJ2-2, with D possibly matching TRBD2 (5 bases). This CDR3 spans 14 amino acids. CDR1 and CDR2 (germline): ENHRY, SYGVKD. Trimming cost V 10 bases and J 1 base, with 13 bases left between them. CDR3 nucleotide sequence: TGTGCCACACTGACTAATGAGAACACCGGGGAGCTGTTTTTT. Protein: CATLTNENTGELFF.

The V and J genes are TRBV27 and TRBJ2-2, with D possibly being TRBD1 (6 bases). The germline V gene has CDR1 MNHEY and CDR2 SMNVEV (reference sequence). The CDR3 extends over 15 amino acids. Trimming shortened V by 2 bases and J by 3 bases, and 10 bases separated the two germline ends. CDR3 sequence (DNA): TGTGCCAGCAGTTTAGGGCAGGGGTACACCGGGGAGCTGTTTTTT. Encoded protein: CASSLGQGYTGELFF.